This passage covers 2 T cell receptor beta chains from one sample sequenced in a study of OX40 agonist ivuxolimab in advanced cancers. The table came from immunoSEQ multiplex PCR; TCRdb's copy has only in-frame clones and leaves some out. This table holds 40,000 to 60,000 clones, about 81% found once. The input for sequencing was CD4+ or CD8+ T cells sorted from blood, taken in a trial of the OX40 agonist ivuxolimab. Receptors originate from an adult with an advanced solid tumor such as melanoma, head and neck, liver or kidney cancer.

For this clone: Sequence at one end of the junction differs from germline and may be a read error. The J gene is TRBJ2-1, the V gene TRBV12-5; 9 bases fit TRBD1. CDR3 length: 14 residues. Germline CDR1 and CDR2: LGHNT and FRNRAP. CDR3 nucleotides: TGTACTAGTGGTTCCGGGACAGGGTCGGATGAGCAGTTCTTC. Translation: CTSGSGTGSDEQFF. The whole variable domain, filled in from reference TRBV12-5 and TRBJ2-1, reads DARVTQTPRHKVTEMGQEVTMRCQPILGHNTVFWYRQTMMQGLELLAYFRNRAPLDDSGMPKDRFSAEMPDATLATLKIQPSEPRDSAVYFCTSGSGTGSDEQFFGPGTRLTVL.

The chain couples TRBV5-1 to TRBJ1-1; 7 bases agree with TRBD1. The trim removed 3 bases at V and 3 bases at J, leaving 8 bases unmatched. The CDR3 runs to 15 residues. The germline V gene has CDR1 SGHRS and CDR2 YFSETQ. The DNA of the CDR3 is TGCGCCAGCAGCTGGCGACAGGGATTAGACACTGAAGCTTTCTTT. Its translation is CASSWRQGLDTEAFF.